This entry concerns a single T cell receptor beta chain. Antigen unknown. Sequenced by immunoSEQ multiplex PCR; TCRdb stores in-frame clones only, minus some. This sample has 25,000 to 35,000 clones, with approximately 87% found just once. These data belong to a study of lymphopenia after photon versus proton radiotherapy. From germline, CDR1 is SGHNT and CDR2 YYREEE (reference sequence). The CDR3 spans 14 residues. The V end lost 1 base, the J end lost 8 bases, and 15 bases lay between the germline ends. Study conclusions and caveats: Only patients who died were analyzed for survival; proton advantage is unproven.

This TCR was recovered from a woman aged 55-70 years with cholangiocarcinoma. Some clones in this sample may be carry-over from other donors' samples. J is TRBJ1-1 and V is TRBV5-4; D is uncertain. The starting material was peripheral blood, obtained from a patient treated with proton-based radiotherapy. CDR3 loop: CASSLNRAFGEAFF. In nucleotides, the CDR3 is TGTGCCAGCAGCTTGAACCGGGCTTTTGGGGAAGCTTTCTTT. The entire variable domain, with the rest obtained from reference TRBV5-4 and TRBJ1-1, is as follows: ETGVTQSPTHLIKTRGQQVTLRCSSQSGHNTVSWYQQALGQGPQFIFQYYREEENGRGNFPPRFSGLQFPNYSSELNVNALELDDSALYLCASSLNRAFGEAFFGQGTRLTVV.